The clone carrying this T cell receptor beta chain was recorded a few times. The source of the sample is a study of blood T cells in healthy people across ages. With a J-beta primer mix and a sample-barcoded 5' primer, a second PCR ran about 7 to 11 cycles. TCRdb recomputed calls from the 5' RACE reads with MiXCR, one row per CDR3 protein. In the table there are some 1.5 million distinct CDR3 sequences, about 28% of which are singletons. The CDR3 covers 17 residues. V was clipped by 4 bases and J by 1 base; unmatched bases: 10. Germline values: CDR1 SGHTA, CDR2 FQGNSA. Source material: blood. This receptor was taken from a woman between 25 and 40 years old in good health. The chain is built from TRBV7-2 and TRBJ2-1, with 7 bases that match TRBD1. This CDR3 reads CASSSRQGRGSYNEQFF. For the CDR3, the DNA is TGTGCCAGCAGCTCTAGACAGGGCAGAGGATCCTACAATGAGCAGTTCTTC.